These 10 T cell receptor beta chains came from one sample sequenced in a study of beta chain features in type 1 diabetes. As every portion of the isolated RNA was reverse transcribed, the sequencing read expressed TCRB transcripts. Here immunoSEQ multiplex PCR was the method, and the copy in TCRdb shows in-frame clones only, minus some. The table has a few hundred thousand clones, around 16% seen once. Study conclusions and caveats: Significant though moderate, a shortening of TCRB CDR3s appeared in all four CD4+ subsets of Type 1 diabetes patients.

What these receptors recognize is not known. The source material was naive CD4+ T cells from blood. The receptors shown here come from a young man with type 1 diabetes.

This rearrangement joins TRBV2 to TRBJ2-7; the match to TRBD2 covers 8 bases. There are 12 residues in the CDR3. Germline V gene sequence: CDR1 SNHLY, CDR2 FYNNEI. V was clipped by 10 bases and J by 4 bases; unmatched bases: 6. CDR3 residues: CANGASGYEQYF. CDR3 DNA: TGTGCCAACGGGGCTAGCGGGTACGAGCAGTACTTC. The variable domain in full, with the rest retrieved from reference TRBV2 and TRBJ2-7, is EPEVTQTPSHQVTQMGQEVILRCVPISNHLYFYWYRQILGQKVEFLVSFYNNEISEKSEIFDDQFSVERPDGSNFTLKIRSTKLEDSAMYFCANGASGYEQYFGPGTRLTVT.

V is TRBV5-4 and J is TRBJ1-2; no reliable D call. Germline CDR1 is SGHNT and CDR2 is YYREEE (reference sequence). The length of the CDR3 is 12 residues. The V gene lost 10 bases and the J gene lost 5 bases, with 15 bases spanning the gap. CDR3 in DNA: TGTGCCCGTGCGGGGTTTGGATATGGCTACACCTTC. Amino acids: CARAGFGYGYTF.

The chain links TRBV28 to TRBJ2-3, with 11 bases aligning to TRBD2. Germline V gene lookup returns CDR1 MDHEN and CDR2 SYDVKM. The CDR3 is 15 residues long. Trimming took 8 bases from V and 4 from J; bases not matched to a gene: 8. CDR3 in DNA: TGTGCCAGCTCTAGCGGGGGGCAGGGGTCAGATACGCAGTATTTT. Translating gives CASSSGGQGSDTQYF.

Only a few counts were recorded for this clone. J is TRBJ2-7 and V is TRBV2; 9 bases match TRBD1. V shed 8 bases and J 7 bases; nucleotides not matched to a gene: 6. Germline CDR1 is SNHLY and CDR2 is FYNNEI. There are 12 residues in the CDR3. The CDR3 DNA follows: TGTGCCAGCGGTAACAGGGGGCTTGAGCAGTACTTC. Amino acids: CASGNRGLEQYF.

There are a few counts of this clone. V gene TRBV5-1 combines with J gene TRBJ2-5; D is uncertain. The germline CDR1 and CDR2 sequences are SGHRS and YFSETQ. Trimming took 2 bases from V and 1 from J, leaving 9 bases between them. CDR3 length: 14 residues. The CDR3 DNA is TGCGCCAGCAGCTTCGCGTCGCCCCAAGAGACCCAGTACTTC. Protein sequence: CASSFASPQETQYF.

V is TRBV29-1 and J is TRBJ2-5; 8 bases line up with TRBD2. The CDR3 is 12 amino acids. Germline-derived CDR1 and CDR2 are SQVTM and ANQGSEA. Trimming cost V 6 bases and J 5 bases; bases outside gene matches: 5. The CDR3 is CSVGGVQETQYF. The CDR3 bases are TGCAGCGTCGGGGGGGTCCAGGAGACCCAGTACTTC.

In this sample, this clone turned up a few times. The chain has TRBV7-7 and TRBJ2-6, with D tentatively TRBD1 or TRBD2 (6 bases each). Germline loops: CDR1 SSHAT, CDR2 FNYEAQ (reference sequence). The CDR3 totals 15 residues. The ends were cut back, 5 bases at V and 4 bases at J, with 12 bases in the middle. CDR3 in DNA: TGTGCCAGCAGCATAGGGGGGCCCGGGGCCAACGTCCTGACTTTC. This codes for CASSIGGPGANVLTF.

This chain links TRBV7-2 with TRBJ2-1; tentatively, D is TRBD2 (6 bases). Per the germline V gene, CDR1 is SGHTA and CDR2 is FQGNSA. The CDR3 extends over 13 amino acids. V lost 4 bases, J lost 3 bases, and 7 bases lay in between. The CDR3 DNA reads TGTGCCAGCAGCTGGGGACTCTACAATGAGCAGTTCTTC. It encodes CASSWGLYNEQFF.

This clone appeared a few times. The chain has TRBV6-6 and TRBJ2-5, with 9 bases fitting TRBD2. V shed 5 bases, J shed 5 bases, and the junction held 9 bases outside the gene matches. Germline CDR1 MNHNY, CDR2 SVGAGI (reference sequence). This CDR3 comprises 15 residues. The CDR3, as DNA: TGTGCCAGCAGTATGCTTAGCGGGAGAGGGGAGACCCAGTACTTC. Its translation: CASSMLSGRGETQYF.

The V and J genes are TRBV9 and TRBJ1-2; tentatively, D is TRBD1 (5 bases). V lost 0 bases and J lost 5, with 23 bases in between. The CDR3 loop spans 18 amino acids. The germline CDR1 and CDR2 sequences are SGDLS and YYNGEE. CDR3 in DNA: TGTGCCAGCAGCGTAGTTGGGGCGCACGCCTATAGTATTTATGGCTACACCTTC. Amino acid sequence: CASSVVGAHAYSIYGYTF. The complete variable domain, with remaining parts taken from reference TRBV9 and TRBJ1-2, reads DSGVTQTPKHLITATGQRVTLRCSPRSGDLSVYWYQQSLDQGLQFLIQYYNGEERAKGNILERFSAQQFPDLHSELNLSSLELGDSALYFCASSVVGAHAYSIYGYTFGSGTRLTVV.